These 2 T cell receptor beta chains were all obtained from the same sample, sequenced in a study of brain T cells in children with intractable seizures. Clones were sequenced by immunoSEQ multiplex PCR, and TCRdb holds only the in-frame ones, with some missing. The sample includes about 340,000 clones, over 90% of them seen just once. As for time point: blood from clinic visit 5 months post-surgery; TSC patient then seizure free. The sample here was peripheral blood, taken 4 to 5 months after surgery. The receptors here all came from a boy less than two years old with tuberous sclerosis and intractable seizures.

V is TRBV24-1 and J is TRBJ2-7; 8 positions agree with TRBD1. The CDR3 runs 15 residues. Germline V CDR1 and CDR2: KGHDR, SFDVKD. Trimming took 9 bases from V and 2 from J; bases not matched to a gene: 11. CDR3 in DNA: TGTGCCACCGCAGGGGGGACAGGAACAACCTACGAGCAGTACTTC. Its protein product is CATAGGTGTTYEQYF.

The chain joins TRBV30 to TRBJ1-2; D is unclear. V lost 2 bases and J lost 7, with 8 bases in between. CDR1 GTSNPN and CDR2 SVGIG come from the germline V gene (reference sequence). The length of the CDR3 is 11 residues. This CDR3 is CAWSIGIGYTF. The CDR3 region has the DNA TGTGCCTGGAGTATAGGGATTGGCTACACCTTC.